This passage covers 25 T cell receptor beta chains from one sample sequenced in a study of T cells in Graves' hyperthyroidism and ophthalmopathy. The source material, RNA transcripts, was used to amplify TCR beta CDR3 regions. TCR CDR3 regions were first amplified by RT-PCR with HTBI primers. TCRdb processed the multiplex PCR reads anew with MiXCR; each CDR3 protein has one entry. The data hold hundreds of thousands of distinct CDR3 sequences, with roughly 14% observed a single time. Sequencing was performed on blood. The receptors stem from a man aged 18 to 29 with Graves' ophthalmopathy.

This clonotype was counted ten times or more. The chain links TRBV24-1 to TRBJ2-3, with TRBD2 as a possible D gene (6 bases). The CDR3 sequence is 17 residues long. The germline V and J ends were trimmed by 0 bases and 2 bases, with 14 bases remaining between them. Germline loops: CDR1 KGHDR, CDR2 SFDVKD. CDR3 coding DNA: TGTGCCACCAGTGATTTGCGGGCTAGCGAGAACACAGATACGCAGTATTTT. It translates to CATSDLRASENTDTQYF.

This clonotype was recorded many times. This chain connects TRBV7-2 to TRBJ1-4; D is perhaps TRBD1 (5 bases). The V gene's germline CDR1 is SGHTA and CDR2 FQGNSA. Trimming removed 2 bases at V and 8 bases at J, with 15 bases between. The CDR3 contains 15 residues. CDR3 in DNA: TGTGCCAGCAGCTTAAACGGGGGAATGGGGGAAAAACTGTTTTTT. This gives the protein CASSLNGGMGEKLFF.

This clonotype was seen at least ten times. The chain uses TRBV20-1 and TRBJ1-2, with D unresolved. The CDR3 is 13 amino acids. V was shortened by 4 bases and J by 8 bases, with 17 bases between the two germline ends. From germline, CDR1 is DFQATT and CDR2 SNEGSKA (reference sequence). CDR3 sequence (DNA): TGCAGTGCTAAGATTAGGTGTGAATGGGGCTACACCTTC. It is translated as CSAKIRCEWGYTF.

Comments on this clonotype: A much larger clonotype is one base distant, so this may be a read error. The V call is TRBV5-1, the J call TRBJ1-1; TRBD1 agrees at 9 bases. The germline V gene has CDR1 SGHRS and CDR2 YFSETQ. The CDR3 length is 18 residues. The CDR3: CASSLARDRAHGNTEALF. The DNA of the CDR3 is TGCGCCAGCAGCTTGGCCAGGGACAGGGCCCATGGGAACACTGAAGCTCTCTTT.

The sample holds many counts of this clonotype. The chain uses TRBV6-1 and TRBJ2-2, with D uncertain. CDR3 size: 17 residues. The V gene lost 5 bases and the J gene lost 2 bases, with 18 bases spanning the gap. The germline V gene encodes CDR1 MNHNS and CDR2 SASEGT. CDR3 sequence (DNA): TGTGCCAGCAGTCTATTAGGATGGACCCGAAACACCGGGGAGCTGTTTTTT. Amino acid sequence: CASSLLGWTRNTGELFF.

This clonotype occurred a few times. Relative to the germline gene, one junction end is altered; a read error may explain this. The CDR3 loop reads CASSSTSGDTGELFF. Here the CDR3 DNA reads TGTGCTAGCAGCTCGACTAGCGGGGACACCGGGGAGCTGTTTTTT. The V and J genes are TRBV7-7 and TRBJ2-2; 11 positions match TRBD2. The CDR3 loop spans 15 amino acids. CDR1 and CDR2 from the germline V gene are SSHAT and FNYEAQ (reference sequence).

The table lists this clonotype with many counts. The chain combines TRBV25-1 with TRBJ1-1; D not certain. CDR1 is MGHDK and CDR2 is SYGVNS in the germline V gene. The CDR3 totals 13 residues. V was clipped by 2 bases and J by 10 bases, with 14 bases between them. The CDR3 protein is CASSERVGRRAFF. Here the CDR3 DNA reads TGTGCCAGCAGTGAACGGGTGGGGAGGCGAGCTTTCTTT.

The V call is TRBV9, the J call TRBJ1-4; TRBD1 is a possible D gene (5 bases). The V and J ends lost 2 bases and 5 bases respectively, with 13 bases between them. Germline CDR1 is SGDLS and CDR2 is YYNGEE. This CDR3 contains 15 residues. The CDR3 protein is CASSVGPAGNEKLFF. The DNA for the CDR3 is TGTGCCAGCAGCGTCGGACCCGCAGGGAATGAAAAACTGTTTTTT.

The J gene is TRBJ2-5, the V gene TRBV7-3; D ambiguous. Germline V CDR1 and CDR2: SGHTA, FQGTGA. Trimming shortened V by 0 bases and J by 5 bases, and 13 bases separated the two germline ends. This CDR3 contains 15 residues. CDR3 loop: CASSLTPSSRETQYF. In nucleotides, the CDR3 is TGTGCCAGCAGCTTAACTCCCAGTAGCCGGGAGACCCAGTACTTC.

This clonotype has ten or more counts. The genes are TRBV12-3 or TRBV12-4 and TRBJ2-7; TRBD1 matches at 8 bases. With 2 bases clipped from V and 2 bases from J, the junction kept 2 bases outside the gene matches. The CDR3 runs to 14 residues. This CDR3 is CASSLWTGTYEQYF. CDR3 nucleotide sequence: TGTGCCAGCAGTTTATGGACAGGGACCTACGAGCAGTACTTC.

This clonotype was observed many times. The chain uses TRBV12-3 or TRBV12-4 and TRBJ2-5, with 7 positions matching TRBD2. The junction had 15 bases not matched to a gene; V was cut back by 6 bases and J by 5 bases. This CDR3 is 16 amino acids long. The CDR3 protein is CASSALGGSSRETQYF. CDR3 DNA: TGTGCCAGCAGCGCCTTGGGCGGGAGCAGTAGGGAGACCCAGTACTTC.

The table lists this clonotype with a few counts. A single base separates this from a much larger clone, so it may be a read error. The gene calls are TRBV10-3 and TRBJ2-3; 8 bases match TRBD2. This CDR3 region has 17 residues. Germline CDR1 reads ENHRY; CDR2 reads SYGVKD. The CDR3 loop is CATSESDGGAGEDTQYF. CDR3 nucleotide sequence: TGTGCCACCAGTGAGTCCGACGGGGGGGCCGGGGAAGATACGCAGTATTTT.

This clonotype has at least ten counts. V and J are TRBV12-3 or TRBV12-4 and TRBJ1-4; the D gene is possibly TRBD1 (5 bases). The CDR3 loop spans 15 amino acids. The V and J ends lost 2 bases and 7 bases respectively, with 14 bases between them. Here the CDR3 reads CASSLFQGPGEKLFF. CDR3 DNA: TGTGCCAGCAGTTTATTCCAGGGTCCGGGTGAAAAACTGTTTTTT.

The rearrangement uses TRBV6-6 and TRBJ1-5; D not certain. Germline V gene data show CDR1 as MNHNY and CDR2 as SVGAGI (reference sequence). The CDR3 totals 12 residues. Trimming shortened V by 0 bases and J by 9 bases, and 6 bases separated the two germline ends. CDR3 loop: CASSYSSGPQHF. The CDR3 nucleotides are TGTGCCAGCAGTTACTCCTCCGGGCCCCAGCATTTT.

The chain carries TRBV19 and TRBJ2-2; maybe TRBD2 (6 bases). The CDR3 spans 14 residues. Looked up from germline, CDR1 is LNHDA and CDR2 is SQIVND (reference sequence). V shed 3 bases and J shed 7 bases, with 12 bases lying between them. Here the CDR3 reads CASSIRGEVGELFF. CDR3 coding DNA: TGTGCCAGTAGTATTCGAGGGGAGGTCGGGGAGCTGTTTTTT.

This clonotype appeared many times. This chain connects TRBV12-3 or TRBV12-4 to TRBJ2-5; D unclear. There are 16 residues in the CDR3. Trimming took 5 bases from V and 2 from J, leaving 18 bases between them. In DNA, the CDR3 is TGTGCCAGCAGTAAAAGAGGTGGACGGCGTCAAGAGACCCAGTACTTC. Its translation is CASSKRGGRRQETQYF.

Turning to this clonotype: This clone may be a read error of a much larger clone one base away. This sequence joins TRBV27 and TRBJ1-2; no clear D gene. The germline gives CDR1 MNHEY, CDR2 SMNVEV (reference sequence). Trimming removed 7 bases at V and 4 bases at J, with 16 bases between. This CDR3 has 14 amino acids. DNA for the CDR3: TGTGCCAGCAAGAATCCGGTACGGAGCTATGGCTACACCTTC. Its protein product is CASKNPVRSYGYTF.

This clonotype was seen at least ten times. The rearrangement links TRBV12-3 or TRBV12-4 to TRBJ2-3, with D possibly matching TRBD1 (5 bases). The germline V and J ends were trimmed by 4 bases and 2 bases, with 13 bases remaining between them. This CDR3 comprises 15 residues. Here the CDR3 DNA reads TGTGCCAGCAGTTCATACAGGCAAGTCACAGATACGCAGTATTTT. Translation gives CASSSYRQVTDTQYF.

The CDR3 spells CASRRATGGLNIQYF. The DNA for the CDR3 is TGTGCCAGCCGGAGGGCGACAGGGGGTTTAAACATTCAGTACTTC. The rearrangement uses TRBV11-1 and TRBJ2-4; 9 bases map to TRBD1. Germline CDR1 reads SGHAT; CDR2 reads FQDESV (reference sequence). V dropped 8 bases and J dropped 6; count of bases not matched to a gene: 11. The CDR3 runs 15 residues.

This clonotype has at least ten counts. The V call is TRBV6-5, the J call TRBJ2-5, with D possibly called TRBD1 or TRBD2 (5 bases each). The CDR3 runs to 17 residues. V lost 0 bases and J lost 1, with 15 bases in between. CDR1 is MNHEY and CDR2 is SVGAGI in the germline V gene. This CDR3 reads CASSYSKRGPFQETQYF. The CDR3 nucleotides are TGTGCCAGCAGTTACTCTAAGAGGGGACCCTTCCAAGAGACCCAGTACTTC.

This clonotype was found a few times. This chain links TRBV12-3 or TRBV12-4 with TRBJ2-1; D uncertain. Trimming left V 3 bases short and J 5 bases short, with 14 bases between. This CDR3 spans 15 amino acids. CDR3 DNA sequence: TGTGCCAGCAGTTTGAGGTGGGAACGAGACAATGAGCAGTTCTTC. This sequence encodes CASSLRWERDNEQFF.

This clonotype appeared a few times. The chain joins TRBV12-3 or TRBV12-4 to TRBJ2-3; D is perhaps TRBD1 (6 bases). There are 13 residues in the CDR3. V was shortened by 4 bases and J by 2 bases, with 7 bases between the two germline ends. CDR3 in DNA: TGTGCCAGCAGTTGGACAGACACAGATACGCAGTATTTT. Its translation is CASSWTDTDTQYF.

This clonotype was detected a few times. The rearrangement joins TRBV10-1 to TRBJ2-1; D uncertain. With 5 bases removed from V and 0 bases from J, the gap between germline ends came to 5 bases. Per germline, CDR1 WNHNN and CDR2 SYGVQD (reference sequence). This CDR3 spans 13 amino acids. The DNA of the CDR3 is TGCGCCAGCAGTACTCTCTCCTACAATGAGCAGTTCTTC. Translation gives CASSTLSYNEQFF.

This clonotype was recorded at least ten times. The chain has TRBV15 and TRBJ2-7; no firm D call. CDR1 and CDR2 from the germline V gene are LNHNV and YYDKDF (reference sequence). The germline V and J ends were trimmed by 0 bases and 2 bases, with 8 bases remaining between them. This CDR3 has 14 residues. CDR3 protein: CATSRDRTAYEQYF. CDR3 bases: TGTGCCACCAGCAGAGATAGGACCGCCTACGAGCAGTACTTC. The full variable domain, rest sourced from reference TRBV15 and TRBJ2-7, is DAMVIQNPRYQVTQFGKPVTLSCSQTLNHNVMYWYQQKSSQAPKLLFHYYDKDFNNEADTPDNFQSRRPNTSFCFLDIRSPGLGDTAMYLCATSRDRTAYEQYFGPGTRLTVT.

This clonotype was seen at least ten times. The chain carries TRBV20-1 and TRBJ2-1; 10 bases fit TRBD2. Germline V CDR1 and CDR2: DFQATT, SNEGSKA (reference sequence). V dropped 1 base and J dropped 9; count of bases not matched to a gene: 6. The CDR3 has 14 amino acids. CDR3 region: CSARVLAGVSEQFF. The CDR3 DNA follows: TGCAGTGCTAGAGTGCTAGCGGGAGTTTCTGAGCAGTTCTTC.